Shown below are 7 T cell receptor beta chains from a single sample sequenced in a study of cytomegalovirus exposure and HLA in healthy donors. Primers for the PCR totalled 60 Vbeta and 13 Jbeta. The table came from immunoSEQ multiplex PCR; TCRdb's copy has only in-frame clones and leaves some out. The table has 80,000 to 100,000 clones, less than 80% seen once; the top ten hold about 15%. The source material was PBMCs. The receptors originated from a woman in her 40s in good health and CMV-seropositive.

CDR3 region: CASSSQLGTQYF. For the CDR3, the DNA is TGTGCCAGCAGCTCACAGTTAGGAACCCAGTACTTC. The chain combines TRBV13 with TRBJ2-5; D is uncertain. The V gene lost 4 bases and the J gene lost 8 bases, with 11 bases spanning the gap. This CDR3 has 12 amino acids. Germline-derived CDR1 and CDR2 are PRHDT and FYEKMQ (reference sequence).

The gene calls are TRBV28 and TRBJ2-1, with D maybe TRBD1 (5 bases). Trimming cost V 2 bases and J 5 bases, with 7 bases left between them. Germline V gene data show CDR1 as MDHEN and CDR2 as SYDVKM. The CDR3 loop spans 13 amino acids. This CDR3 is CASSLQGHNEQFF. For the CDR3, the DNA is TGTGCCAGCAGTTTACAGGGCCACAATGAGCAGTTCTTC.

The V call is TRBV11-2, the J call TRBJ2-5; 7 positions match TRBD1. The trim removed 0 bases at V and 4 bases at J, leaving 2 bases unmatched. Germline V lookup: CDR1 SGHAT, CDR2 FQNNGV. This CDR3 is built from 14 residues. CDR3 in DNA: TGTGCCAGCAGCTTAGAGACAGGGAGAGAGACCCAGTACTTC. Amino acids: CASSLETGRETQYF.

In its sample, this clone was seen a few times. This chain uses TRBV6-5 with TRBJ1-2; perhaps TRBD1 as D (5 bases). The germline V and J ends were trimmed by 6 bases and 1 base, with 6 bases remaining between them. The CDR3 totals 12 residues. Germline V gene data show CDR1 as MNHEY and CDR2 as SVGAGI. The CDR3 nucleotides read TGTGCCAGCAGGGGGGGTAACTATGGCTACACCTTC. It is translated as CASRGGNYGYTF.

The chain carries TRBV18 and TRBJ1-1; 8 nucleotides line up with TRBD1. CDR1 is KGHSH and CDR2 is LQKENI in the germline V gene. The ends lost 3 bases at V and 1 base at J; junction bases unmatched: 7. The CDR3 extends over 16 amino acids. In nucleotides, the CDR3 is TGTGCCAGCTCACCTCTGACAGGGGATAGGAACACTGAAGCTTTCTTT. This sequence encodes CASSPLTGDRNTEAFF.

CDR3 residues: CASSLVGAGAFSGNTIYF. The CDR3 coding sequence is TGTGCCAGCAGCTTAGTGGGGGCAGGGGCCTTCTCTGGAAACACCATATATTTT. J is TRBJ1-3 and V is TRBV7-6; a weak D match, TRBD1 (6 bases). The CDR3 consists of 18 residues. Germline-derived CDR1 and CDR2 are SGHVS and FNYEAQ. V was clipped by 1 base and J by 0 bases, with 16 bases between them.

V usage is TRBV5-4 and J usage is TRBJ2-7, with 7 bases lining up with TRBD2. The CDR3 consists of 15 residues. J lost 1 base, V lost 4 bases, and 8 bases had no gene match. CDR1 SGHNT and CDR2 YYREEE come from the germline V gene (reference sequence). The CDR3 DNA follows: TGTGCCAGCAGCCTCGGGGGGATAGGGTCCTACGAGCAGTACTTC. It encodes CASSLGGIGSYEQYF.